The 9 T cell receptor beta chains in this list originate from one sample, sequenced in a study of cytomegalovirus exposure and HLA in healthy donors. PCR primers comprised 60 Vbeta and 13 Jbeta primers. Measured with immunoSEQ multiplex PCR; TCRdb has only the in-frame clones, and not every one. The data show approximately 150,000 clones, roughly 80% seen once. Sequenced: PBMCs. These receptors were collected from a man aged 40-49 years in good health and CMV-seronegative.

The chain combines TRBV2 with TRBJ1-2; TRBD1 aligns across 7 bases. J was trimmed by 4 bases and V by 6 bases; bases with no gene match: 5. The germline V gene encodes CDR1 SNHLY and CDR2 FYNNEI. The CDR3 consists of 13 residues. The CDR3 sequence: CASRWDSSYGYTF. The CDR3 nucleotides read TGTGCCAGCAGATGGGACAGCTCCTATGGCTACACCTTC.

This chain joins TRBV27 and TRBJ1-2, with 7 nucleotides matching TRBD1. Germline-derived CDR1 and CDR2 are MNHEY and SMNVEV (reference sequence). V was clipped by 5 bases and J by 7 bases; unmatched bases: 10. The CDR3 contains 14 residues. The CDR3 DNA is TGTGCCAGCAGTGAATACAGGGGACACGGTGGCTACACCTTC. Translation: CASSEYRGHGGYTF.

The chain joins TRBV10-3 to TRBJ2-1, with 8 bases that match TRBD2. Germline lookup yields CDR1 ENHRY and CDR2 SYGVKD. J was trimmed by 5 bases and V by 11 bases; bases with no gene match: 20. The CDR3 consists of 17 residues. The CDR3 DNA reads as TGTGCCGTAAGGGGTGCCAGGGTAGCGGGGCCGAACAATGAGCAGTTCTTC. Residues: CAVRGARVAGPNNEQFF.

The rearrangement joins TRBV11-2 to TRBJ2-2, with a tentative D call TRBD1 (5 bases). With 1 base removed from V and 9 bases from J, the gap between germline ends came to 9 bases. The length of the CDR3 is 13 residues. CDR1 is SGHAT and CDR2 is FQNNGV in the germline V gene. CDR3 sequence (DNA): TGTGCCAGCAGCTTAGGAAGGGGCCGGGAGCTGTTTTTT. It is translated as CASSLGRGRELFF.

J is TRBJ2-7 and V is TRBV5-1, with D maybe TRBD2 (7 bases). V lost 4 bases, J lost 0 bases, and 20 bases lay in between. Germline V lookup: CDR1 SGHRS, CDR2 YFSETQ. This CDR3 region has 17 residues. The DNA for the CDR3 is TGCGCCAGCAGCCCCTCCCTACGGGGGGCTAACTCCTACGAGCAGTACTTC. Protein sequence: CASSPSLRGANSYEQYF.

V and J are TRBV2 and TRBJ2-3; 13 bases are shared with TRBD2. The germline V gene has CDR1 SNHLY and CDR2 FYNNEI. V was clipped by 8 bases and J by 6 bases; unmatched bases: 5. CDR3 length equals 14 residues. CDR3 in amino acids: CASWTSGGLDTQYF. CDR3 coding DNA: TGTGCCAGCTGGACTAGCGGGGGTCTGGATACGCAGTATTTT.

The chain carries TRBV28 and TRBJ1-4, with 9 bases aligning to TRBD1. The CDR3 contains 16 residues. Trimming removed 1 base from V and 8 bases from J; junction bases left unmatched: 8. Germline values: CDR1 MDHEN, CDR2 SYDVKM. CDR3 amino acids: CASSLSWGTGHEKLFF. For the CDR3, the DNA is TGTGCCAGCAGTTTATCTTGGGGGACAGGGCACGAAAAACTGTTTTTT.

This clone has just one count. This chain connects TRBV2 to TRBJ2-1, with 8 bases that match TRBD2. Germline loops: CDR1 SNHLY, CDR2 FYNNEI. This CDR3 comprises 14 residues. Germline trimming cut 8 bases from V and 7 bases from J; bases unmatched to any gene: 10. The CDR3 bases are TGTGCCAGCCCACCGGGACTAGTATCAAATGAGCAGTTCTTC. Translating gives CASPPGLVSNEQFF.

V is TRBV7-2 and J is TRBJ2-6; 12 nucleotides agree with TRBD1. The CDR3 has 18 amino acids. V was clipped by 4 bases and J by 0 bases; unmatched bases: 4. Germline CDR1 reads SGHTA; CDR2 reads FQGNSA. The CDR3 region is CASSSRGQGASGANVLTF. The CDR3 DNA reads TGTGCCAGCAGCTCGAGGGGACAGGGGGCCTCTGGGGCCAACGTCCTGACTTTC.